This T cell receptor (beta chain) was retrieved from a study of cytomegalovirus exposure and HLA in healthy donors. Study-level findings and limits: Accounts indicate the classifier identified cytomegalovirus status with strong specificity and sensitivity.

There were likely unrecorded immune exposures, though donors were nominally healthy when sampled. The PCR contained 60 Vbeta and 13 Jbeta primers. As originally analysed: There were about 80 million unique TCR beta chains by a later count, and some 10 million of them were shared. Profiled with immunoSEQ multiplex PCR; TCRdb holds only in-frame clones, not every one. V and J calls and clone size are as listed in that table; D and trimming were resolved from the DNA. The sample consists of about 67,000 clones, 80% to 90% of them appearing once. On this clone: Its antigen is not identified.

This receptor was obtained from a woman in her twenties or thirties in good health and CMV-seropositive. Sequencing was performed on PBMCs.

The CDR3 protein is CASSLDRGYGYTF. The CDR3 coding sequence is TGTGCCAGCAGTCTAGACAGGGGGTATGGCTACACCTTC. The chain recombines TRBV28 with TRBJ1-2; 9 positions match TRBD1. The germline V gene has CDR1 MDHEN and CDR2 SYDVKM. The CDR3 has 13 residues. V shed 5 bases, J shed 5 bases, and the junction held 3 bases outside the gene matches.